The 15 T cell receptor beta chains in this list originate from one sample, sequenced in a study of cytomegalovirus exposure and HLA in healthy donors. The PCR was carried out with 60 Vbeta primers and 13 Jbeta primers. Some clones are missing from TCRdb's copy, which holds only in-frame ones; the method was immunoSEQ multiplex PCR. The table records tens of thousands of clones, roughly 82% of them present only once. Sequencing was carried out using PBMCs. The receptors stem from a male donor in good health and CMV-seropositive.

Written as DNA, the CDR3 is TGTGCCAGCAGCCCGGCGACTAGCCGTACCGGGGAGCTGTTTTTT. Translation: CASSPATSRTGELFF. This chain links TRBV5-4 with TRBJ2-2; 7 bases align to TRBD2. Losses at the gene ends were 4 bases for V and 5 bases for J; bases not matched to a gene: 8. The CDR3 totals 15 residues. Germline lookup yields CDR1 SGHNT and CDR2 YYREEE (reference sequence).

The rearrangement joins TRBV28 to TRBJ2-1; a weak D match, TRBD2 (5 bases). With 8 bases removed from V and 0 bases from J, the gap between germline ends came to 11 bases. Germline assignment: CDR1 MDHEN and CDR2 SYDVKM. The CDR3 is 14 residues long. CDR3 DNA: TGTGCCAGCGGCGACTACACCTCCTACAATGAGCAGTTCTTC. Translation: CASGDYTSYNEQFF.

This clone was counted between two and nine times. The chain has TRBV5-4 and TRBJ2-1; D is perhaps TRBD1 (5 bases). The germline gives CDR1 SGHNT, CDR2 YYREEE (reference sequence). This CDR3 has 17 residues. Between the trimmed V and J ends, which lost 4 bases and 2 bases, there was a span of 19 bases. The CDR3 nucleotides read TGTGCCAGCAGCCCGCCACCAGGACAAGCGACCTACAATGAGCAGTTCTTC. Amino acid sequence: CASSPPPGQATYNEQFF.

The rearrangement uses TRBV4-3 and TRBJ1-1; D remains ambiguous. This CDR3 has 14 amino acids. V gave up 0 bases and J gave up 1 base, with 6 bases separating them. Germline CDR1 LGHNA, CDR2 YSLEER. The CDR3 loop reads CASSQDARNTEAFF. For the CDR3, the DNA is TGCGCCAGCAGCCAAGATGCCAGGAACACTGAAGCTTTCTTT.

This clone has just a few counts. The CDR3 bases are TGTGCCAGCAGAAGCCTCCGACAGGAGGCCTACAATGAGCAGTTCTTC. As protein: CASRSLRQEAYNEQFF. The V and J genes are TRBV7-2 and TRBJ2-1; D is possibly TRBD1 (6 bases). The CDR3 has 16 residues. The V end lost 6 bases, the J end lost 2 bases, and 17 bases lay between the germline ends. CDR1 and CDR2 from the germline V gene are SGHTA and FQGNSA.

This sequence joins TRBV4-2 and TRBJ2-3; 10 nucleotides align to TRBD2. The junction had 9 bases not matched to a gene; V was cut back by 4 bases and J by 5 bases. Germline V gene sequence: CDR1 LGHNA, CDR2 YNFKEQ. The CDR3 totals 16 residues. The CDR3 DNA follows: TGTGCCAGCAGCCTACCAGCGGGGGGGGTTGGAGATACGCAGTATTTT. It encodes CASSLPAGGVGDTQYF.

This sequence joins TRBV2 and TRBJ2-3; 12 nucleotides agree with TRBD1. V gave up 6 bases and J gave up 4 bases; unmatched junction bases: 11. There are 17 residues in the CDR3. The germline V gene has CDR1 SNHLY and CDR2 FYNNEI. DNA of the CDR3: TGTGCCAGCAGCCATATCTTAGGGACAGGGGGCGCAGATACGCAGTATTTT. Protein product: CASSHILGTGGADTQYF.

CDR3 region: CASSGLGQGQREQYF. The CDR3 bases are TGTGCCAGCAGCGGTTTGGGACAGGGCCAGAGGGAGCAGTACTTC. The V gene is TRBV7-9, the J gene TRBJ2-7, with 9 bases matching TRBD1. Trimming took 5 bases from V and 7 from J; bases not matched to a gene: 12. The CDR3 runs to 15 residues. Germline assignment: CDR1 SEHNR and CDR2 FQNEAQ (reference sequence). The whole variable domain, remainder taken from reference TRBV7-9 and TRBJ2-7, is DTGVSQNPRHKITKRGQNVTFRCDPISEHNRLYWYRQTLGQGPEFLTYFQNEAQLEKSRLLSDRFSAERPKGSFSTLEIQRTEQGDSAMYLCASSGLGQGQREQYFGPGTRLTVT.

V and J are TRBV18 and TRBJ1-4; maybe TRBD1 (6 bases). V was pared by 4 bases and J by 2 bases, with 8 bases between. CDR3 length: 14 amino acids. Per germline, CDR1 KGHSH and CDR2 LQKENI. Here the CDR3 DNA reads TGTGCCAGCTCACACAGGGACACTAATGAAAAACTGTTTTTT. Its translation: CASSHRDTNEKLFF.

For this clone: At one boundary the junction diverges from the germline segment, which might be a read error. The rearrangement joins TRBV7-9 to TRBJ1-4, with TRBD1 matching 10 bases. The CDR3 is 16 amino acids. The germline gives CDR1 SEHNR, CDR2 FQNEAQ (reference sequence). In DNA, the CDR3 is TGTTCCAGCAGCTCTACCGGACAGGGGGCTAATGAAAAACTGTTTTTT. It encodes CSSSSTGQGANEKLFF.

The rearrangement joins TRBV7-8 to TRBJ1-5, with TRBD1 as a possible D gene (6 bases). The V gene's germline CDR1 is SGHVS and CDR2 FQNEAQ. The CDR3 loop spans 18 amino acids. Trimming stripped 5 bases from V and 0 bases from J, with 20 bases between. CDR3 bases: TGTGCCAGCAGCCCCGAGGACAGTTTCATCTATAGCAATCAGCCCCAGCATTTT. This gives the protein CASSPEDSFIYSNQPQHF. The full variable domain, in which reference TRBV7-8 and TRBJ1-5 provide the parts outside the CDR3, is GAGVSQSPRYKVAKRGQDVALRCDPISGHVSLFWYQQALGQGPEFLTYFQNEAQLDKSGLPSDRFFAERPEGSVSTLKIQRTQQEDSAVYLCASSPEDSFIYSNQPQHFGDGTRLSIL.

The CDR3 nucleotides read TGTGCCAGCAGCATCCACGCGCGGCAGTACTTC. It is translated as CASSIHARQYF. The chain has TRBV14 and TRBJ2-7; D unresolved. Trimming took off 5 bases at V and 9 bases at J, with 11 bases between the two ends. Germline V CDR1 and CDR2: SGHDN, FVKESK. This CDR3 is built from 11 residues.

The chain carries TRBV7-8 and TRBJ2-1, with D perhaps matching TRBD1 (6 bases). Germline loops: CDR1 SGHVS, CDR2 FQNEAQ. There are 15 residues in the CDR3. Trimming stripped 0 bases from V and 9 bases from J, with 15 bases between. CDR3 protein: CASSLALGQIGEQFF. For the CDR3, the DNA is TGTGCCAGCAGCTTAGCGTTAGGACAGATTGGTGAGCAGTTCTTC.

CDR3 region: CASSRAQDFQETQYF. The CDR3 DNA is TGCGCCAGCAGCCGAGCACAGGATTTTCAAGAGACCCAGTACTTC. This chain uses TRBV5-1 with TRBJ2-5; a weak D match, TRBD1 (5 bases). Trimming cost V 4 bases and J 2 bases, with 15 bases left between them. The CDR3 extends over 15 amino acids. The germline V gene encodes CDR1 SGHRS and CDR2 YFSETQ.

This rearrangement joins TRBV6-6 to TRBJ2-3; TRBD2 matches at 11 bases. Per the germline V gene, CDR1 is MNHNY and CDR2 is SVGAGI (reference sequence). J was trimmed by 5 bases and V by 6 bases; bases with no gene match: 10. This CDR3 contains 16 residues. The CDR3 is CASRGPGLAEVDTQYF. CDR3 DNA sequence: TGTGCCAGCAGGGGCCCGGGACTAGCGGAGGTAGATACGCAGTATTTT.